This TCR beta chain was captured by sequencing in a study of CD8 T cells in ankylosing spondylitis. Overall study findings and caveats: Seemingly distinctive of ankylosing spondylitis blood was a TCR beta motif formed by eight highly homologous variants. CD8+ disease-linked clones were present at relatively low frequencies in blood. The study looked at matched synovial fluid samples from ankylosing spondylitis patients. Disease-linked clones were reported to be significantly enriched there.

About this clonotype: Its antigen is as yet unknown.

A quantitative 5'-RACE method, one with molecular barcodes, was used to make TCR beta libraries. TCRdb passed the 5' RACE reads through MiXCR, listing each CDR3 protein once. The sample has approximately 150,000 distinct CDR3 sequences, about a third seen once; the top ten hold 6%. Germline assignment: CDR1 DFQATT and CDR2 SNEGSKA (reference sequence). This CDR3 spans 18 amino acids. The ends lost 6 bases at V and 2 bases at J; junction bases unmatched: 22. The sequence was obtained from a male donor with ankylosing spondylitis. V gene TRBV20-1 combines with J gene TRBJ2-7, with 7 bases matching TRBD2. Specimen: synovial fluid, either unsorted or a sorted T cell fraction (not recorded which). The CDR3 loop reads CSAPQAYGGRASTYEQYF. DNA for the CDR3: TGCAGTGCCCCACAGGCCTATGGGGGGAGGGCCTCGACCTACGAGCAGTACTTC.